The present entry profiles one T cell receptor (beta chain) with its context. Only in-frame clones appear in the TCRdb table, and some are missing; sequencing was by immunoSEQ multiplex PCR. Of around 120,000 clones listed, 93% are singletons. This CDR3 has 14 amino acids. The V end lost 5 bases, the J end lost 2 bases, and 12 bases lay between the germline ends. Germline CDR1 reads MNHEY; CDR2 reads SMNVEV (reference sequence). The entry originates in a study of control samples from healthy donors and cancer patients. The source is a man aged 25-45 years in good health. Material: blood. The rearrangement uses TRBV27 and TRBJ1-2; a possible D gene is TRBD1 (6 bases). CDR3 region: CASSQNTGNYGYTF. CDR3 in DNA: TGTGCCAGCAGTCAAAATACAGGGAACTATGGCTACACCTTC.